These 29 T cell receptor beta chains originate from one sample sequenced in a study of blood T cell repertoires in COVID-19. Assay: immunoSEQ multiplex PCR; the TCRdb copy retains only in-frame clones and omits some. This sample yields fewer than 200,000 clones, of which about 90% are seen a single time; roughly 10% belongs to the top ten. Sequencing was done on a sample of PBMCs or T cells enriched from blood (not recorded which). These receptors originate from a woman between 18 and 30 years old who had recovered from COVID-19.

The sample holds one count of this clone. This chain uses TRBV12-3 or TRBV12-4 with TRBJ2-2; the D gene is possibly TRBD1 (5 bases). With 7 bases removed from V and 5 bases from J, the gap between germline ends came to 11 bases. This CDR3 is built from 13 residues. The CDR3 DNA sequence: TGTGCCAGCACTTTTAGGGGTACCGGGGAGCTGTTTTTT. Protein: CASTFRGTGELFF.

The sample holds one count of this clone. The CDR3 reads CASRGEGSADTQYF. Here the CDR3 DNA reads TGTGCCAGCAGAGGAGAGGGATCCGCAGATACGCAGTATTTT. This chain links TRBV7-9 with TRBJ2-3, with D perhaps matching TRBD2 (5 bases). The CDR3 has 14 residues. With 6 bases removed from V and 4 bases from J, the gap between germline ends came to 14 bases. The germline CDR1 and CDR2 sequences are SEHNR and FQNEAQ (reference sequence).

J is TRBJ1-5 and V is TRBV15; D is perhaps TRBD1 (6 bases). In germline, CDR1 is LNHNV, CDR2 YYDKDF (reference sequence). The V and J ends lost 3 bases and 4 bases respectively, with 10 bases between them. CDR3 length: 14 amino acids. The CDR3 region has the DNA TGTGCCACCAGCAGGGGGCAGGGGAATCAGCCCCAGCATTTT. Translation: CATSRGQGNQPQHF. Complete variable domain (other parts from reference TRBV15 and TRBJ1-5): DAMVIQNPRYQVTQFGKPVTLSCSQTLNHNVMYWYQQKSSQAPKLLFHYYDKDFNNEADTPDNFQSRRPNTSFCFLDIRSPGLGDTAMYLCATSRGQGNQPQHFGDGTRLSIL.

The chain uses TRBV5-6 and TRBJ1-2; D possibly corresponds to TRBD1 (6 bases). The length of the CDR3 is 14 residues. Trimming pared 5 bases from V and 6 bases from J, leaving 17 bases between. CDR1 and CDR2 (germline): SGHDT, YYEEEE. In DNA, the CDR3 is TGTGCCAGCAGATCACAGGGCGAGGGGGATGGCTACACCTTC. Protein: CASRSQGEGDGYTF.

The chain combines TRBV19 with TRBJ1-5; the match to TRBD1 covers 11 bases. CDR3 size: 16 residues. V gave up 0 bases and J gave up 7 bases; unmatched junction bases: 5. The germline V gene has CDR1 LNHDA and CDR2 SQIVND (reference sequence). This CDR3 is CASSIDGTGGGQPQHF. Written as DNA, the CDR3 is TGTGCCAGTAGTATAGATGGGACAGGGGGAGGGCAGCCCCAGCATTTT.

V and J are TRBV27 and TRBJ2-7; 10 bases match TRBD2. V shed 6 bases, J shed 2 bases, and the junction held 4 bases outside the gene matches. The CDR3 totals 14 residues. Germline CDR1 MNHEY, CDR2 SMNVEV (reference sequence). This CDR3 is CASSQREGPYEQYF. The CDR3 bases are TGTGCCAGCAGCCAGCGGGAGGGGCCCTACGAGCAGTACTTC.

The chain has TRBV18 and TRBJ1-5, with TRBD1 as a possible D gene (5 bases). V was shortened by 6 bases and J by 0 bases, with 12 bases between the two germline ends. CDR1 KGHSH and CDR2 LQKENI come from the germline V gene. The CDR3 has 15 residues. The CDR3 is CASSTGGGSNQPQHF. The CDR3 coding sequence is TGTGCCAGCTCCACCGGGGGGGGTAGCAATCAGCCCCAGCATTTT.

The gene calls are TRBV28 and TRBJ1-5, with D perhaps TRBD1 (5 bases). The length of the CDR3 is 14 residues. V gave up 3 bases and J gave up 2 bases, with 8 bases separating them. CDR1 and CDR2 (germline): MDHEN, SYDVKM. The DNA for the CDR3 is TGTGCCAGCAGTTTTGGCAGGGGCAATCAGCCCCAGCATTTT. This translates into CASSFGRGNQPQHF.

The chain links TRBV10-1 to TRBJ2-1; 12 positions match TRBD2. In germline, CDR1 is WNHNN, CDR2 SYGVQD (reference sequence). There are 13 residues in the CDR3. Trimming cost V 9 bases and J 8 bases; bases outside gene matches: 5. The CDR3, as DNA: TGCGCCAGATTGACTAGCGGGAGCCATGAGCAGTTCTTC. The encoded protein is CARLTSGSHEQFF.

The genes are TRBV6-2 or TRBV6-3 and TRBJ2-7; the D gene is possibly TRBD1 (5 bases). The CDR3 sequence is 13 residues long. Germline-derived CDR1 and CDR2 are MNHEY and SVGEGT. V gave up 4 bases and J gave up 2 bases, with 9 bases separating them. CDR3 sequence: CASSSTVPYEQYF. The DNA of the CDR3 is TGTGCCAGCAGTTCGACAGTTCCCTACGAGCAGTACTTC.

The chain employs TRBV12-5 and TRBJ1-1; 8 positions match TRBD1. Trimming at V came to 0 bases and at J to 2 bases, leaving 8 bases not matched to a gene. The germline CDR1 and CDR2 sequences are LGHNT and FRNRAP. The CDR3 runs to 17 residues. CDR3 region: CASGLVSVSGGNTEAFF. The CDR3 DNA sequence: TGTGCTAGTGGTTTGGTAAGCGTGTCAGGGGGCAACACTGAAGCTTTCTTT.

The rearrangement joins TRBV19 to TRBJ1-3, with D uncertain. Between the trimmed V and J ends, which lost 4 bases and 1 base, there was a span of 17 bases. CDR1 and CDR2 from the germline V gene are LNHDA and SQIVND (reference sequence). The CDR3 is 17 amino acids. The CDR3 region has the DNA TGTGCCAGTAGTACCTTCTCTGGGCACTTTTCTGGAAACACCATATATTTT. Translation gives CASSTFSGHFSGNTIYF.

The V and J genes are TRBV4-2 and TRBJ1-6; 10 bases line up with TRBD1. This CDR3 contains 15 residues. The V gene's germline CDR1 is LGHNA and CDR2 YNFKEQ. With 2 bases clipped from V and 7 bases from J, the junction kept 2 bases outside the gene matches. CDR3 amino acids: CASSQPGQGNSPLHF. DNA of the CDR3: TGTGCCAGCAGCCAACCGGGACAGGGGAATTCACCCCTCCACTTT.

This chain uses TRBV30 with TRBJ2-7; 9 bases match TRBD2. CDR3 length: 14 residues. Germline assignment: CDR1 GTSNPN and CDR2 SVGIG (reference sequence). Trimming removed 2 bases from V and 4 bases from J; junction bases left unmatched: 6. In nucleotides, the CDR3 is TGTGCCTGGAGTTTCACTAGCGGGCCATACGAGCAGTACTTC. Protein: CAWSFTSGPYEQYF.

This clone was found once. This chain connects TRBV7-3 to TRBJ2-1, with 8 bases lining up with TRBD2. This CDR3 is built from 14 residues. Germline V CDR1 and CDR2: SGHTA, FQGTGA. The junction had 6 bases not matched to a gene; V was cut back by 5 bases and J by 6 bases. The DNA for the CDR3 is TGTGCCAGCAGCACCTCCGGGACTAGCAATGAGCAGTTCTTC. Its protein product is CASSTSGTSNEQFF.

The J gene is TRBJ1-5, the V gene TRBV12-3 or TRBV12-4; D is undetermined. V lost 7 bases and J 5 bases, leaving 12 bases between the germline ends. The CDR3 contains 13 residues. The CDR3 sequence is CASNQRLDQPQHF. The CDR3 nucleotides read TGTGCCAGCAACCAAAGACTAGATCAGCCCCAGCATTTT.

This rearrangement joins TRBV4-1 to TRBJ1-2; D remains ambiguous. V was clipped by 4 bases and J by 1 base, with 13 bases between them. Looked up from germline, CDR1 is MGHRA and CDR2 is YSYEKL. The CDR3 extends over 15 amino acids. The CDR3 DNA follows: TGCGCCAGCAGCCTCCAAGAGATGGTTAACTATGGCTACACCTTC. Translation gives CASSLQEMVNYGYTF.

The chain combines TRBV9 with TRBJ2-2; D may be TRBD1 (5 bases). The CDR3 covers 14 residues. CDR1 SGDLS and CDR2 YYNGEE come from the germline V gene. Trimming removed 3 bases from V and 3 bases from J, with 9 bases in between. The CDR3 bases are TGTGCCAGCAGCGGGGGCCCCGACACCGGGGAGCTGTTTTTT. Residues: CASSGGPDTGELFF.

The chain combines TRBV2 with TRBJ2-1; TRBD1 might be the D (5 bases). The CDR3 covers 11 residues. The ends were cut back, 10 bases at V and 7 bases at J, with 11 bases in the middle. Germline V CDR1 and CDR2: SNHLY, FYNNEI. The CDR3 protein is CAILTVNEQFF. The DNA of the CDR3 is TGTGCCATCCTGACAGTTAATGAGCAGTTCTTC.

This clone occurred a few times. The chain links TRBV5-8 to TRBJ2-5, with TRBD2 matching 11 bases. Trimming at V came to 3 bases and at J to 3 bases, leaving 16 bases not matched to a gene. The CDR3 contains 19 residues. CDR1 SGHTS and CDR2 YDEGEE come from the germline V gene. The CDR3 DNA is TGTGCCAGCAGCTCGCGTAGCGGGAGGGCCAGCGGGCGAAAAGAGACCCAGTACTTC. Amino acids: CASSSRSGRASGRKETQYF.

The chain couples TRBV5-8 to TRBJ1-5, with D tentatively TRBD1 (6 bases). Trimming shortened V by 4 bases and J by 5 bases, and 10 bases separated the two germline ends. CDR3 length: 13 amino acids. Germline V gene data show CDR1 as SGHTS and CDR2 as YDEGEE. The CDR3 sequence: CASSQNRDQPQHF. The CDR3 region has the DNA TGTGCCAGCAGCCAAAACAGGGATCAGCCCCAGCATTTT.

J is TRBJ2-7 and V is TRBV28, with 7 bases that match TRBD1. V shed 6 bases, J shed 2 bases, and the junction held 7 bases outside the gene matches. CDR1 MDHEN and CDR2 SYDVKM come from the germline V gene. This CDR3 is built from 14 residues. CDR3 region: CASRTRQGAYEQYF. The CDR3 DNA reads TGTGCCAGCAGAACCCGACAGGGAGCCTACGAGCAGTACTTC.

J is TRBJ2-6 and V is TRBV19, with 10 positions matching TRBD1. V gave up 4 bases and J gave up 1 base; unmatched junction bases: 1. Germline CDR1 reads LNHDA; CDR2 reads SQIVND (reference sequence). This CDR3 has 16 residues. CDR3 loop: CASSRQGASGANVLTF. In DNA form, the CDR3 reads TGTGCCAGTAGTAGACAGGGGGCATCTGGGGCCAACGTCCTGACTTTC.

In this sample, this clone turned up a few times. This chain links TRBV15 with TRBJ1-1; D unresolved. The CDR3 length is 12 residues. Germline values: CDR1 LNHNV, CDR2 YYDKDF (reference sequence). V was clipped by 1 base and J by 3 bases, with 3 bases between them. The CDR3 DNA is TGTGCCACCAGCAGAGCAGACACTGAAGCTTTCTTT. Protein product: CATSRADTEAFF.

The V call is TRBV30, the J call TRBJ1-2; 7 nucleotides match TRBD1. J was trimmed by 4 bases and V by 3 bases; bases with no gene match: 5. In germline, CDR1 is GTSNPN, CDR2 SVGIG (reference sequence). The CDR3 length is 13 residues. This CDR3 reads CAWRQGLFYGYTF. Here the CDR3 DNA reads TGTGCCTGGAGACAGGGGCTCTTCTATGGCTACACCTTC. The entire variable domain, with the rest obtained from reference TRBV30 and TRBJ1-2, is as follows: SQTIHQWPATLVQPVGSPLSLECTVEGTSNPNLYWYRQAAGRGLQLLFYSVGIGQISSEVPQNLSASRPQDRQFILSSKKLLLSDSGFYLCAWRQGLFYGYTFGSGTRLTVV.

The J gene is TRBJ1-4, the V gene TRBV2; D remains ambiguous. Per germline, CDR1 SNHLY and CDR2 FYNNEI. Trimming cost V 7 bases and J 0 bases, with 9 bases left between them. The CDR3 has 14 amino acids. The CDR3 bases are TGTGCCAGCATGAGGGCGACAACTAATGAAAAACTGTTTTTT. Translating gives CASMRATTNEKLFF.

The CDR3 nucleotides are TGTGCCACCAGCAGAGATCGAGATGGAGCTTTCTTT. This gives the protein CATSRDRDGAFF. V usage is TRBV15 and J usage is TRBJ1-1; D gene ambiguous. Germline V gene sequence: CDR1 LNHNV, CDR2 YYDKDF (reference sequence). V lost 0 bases and J lost 10, with 9 bases in between. The CDR3 totals 12 residues.

V is TRBV27 and J is TRBJ1-2; 9 bases are a match to TRBD1. Germline V gene lookup returns CDR1 MNHEY and CDR2 SMNVEV (reference sequence). The V gene end was trimmed by 6 bases and the J gene end by 3 bases; junction bases not matched to a gene: 5. CDR3 size: 14 residues. As DNA, the CDR3 is TGTGCCAGCAGCCCGGGACAGGGCTACTATGGCTACACCTTC. This encodes CASSPGQGYYGYTF.

The V gene is TRBV28, the J gene TRBJ1-6, with 8 nucleotides matching TRBD1. The CDR3 covers 19 residues. V was clipped by 6 bases and J by 5 bases; unmatched bases: 18. Germline V gene lookup returns CDR1 MDHEN and CDR2 SYDVKM. In DNA, the CDR3 is TGTGCCAGCAGCCAATGGGCAGGGGGCCCTAACGTTGATAATTCACCCCTCCACTTT. This codes for CASSQWAGGPNVDNSPLHF.